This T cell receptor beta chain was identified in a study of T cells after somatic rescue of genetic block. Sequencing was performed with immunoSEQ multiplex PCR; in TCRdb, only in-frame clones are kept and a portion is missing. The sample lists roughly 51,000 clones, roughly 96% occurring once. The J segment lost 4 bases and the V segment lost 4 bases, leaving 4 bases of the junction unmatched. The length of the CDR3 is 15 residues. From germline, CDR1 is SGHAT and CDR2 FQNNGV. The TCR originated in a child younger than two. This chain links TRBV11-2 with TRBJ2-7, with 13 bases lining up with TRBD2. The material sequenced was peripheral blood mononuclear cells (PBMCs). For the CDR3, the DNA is TGTGCCAGCAGCTCCCGGGGACTAGCGGGATACGAGCAGTACTTC. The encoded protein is CASSSRGLAGYEQYF.